Detailed here is one TCR beta chain. This sample is part of a study of patients and donors after allogeneic stem cell transplantation. V was clipped by 3 bases and J by 0 bases, with 15 bases between them. Looked up from germline, CDR1 is SGDLS and CDR2 is YYNGEE. This CDR3 has 17 amino acids. A single record per CDR3 protein comes from TCRdb applying MiXCR to the RT-PCR reads. The data contain around 170,000 distinct CDR3 sequences, approximately 25% of them singletons. The sequencing input was blood, either unsorted or a sorted T cell fraction (not recorded which). The rearrangement uses TRBV9 and TRBJ2-2; D tentatively fits TRBD1 or TRBD2 (5 bases each). This TCR was sampled from a human donor who was either an allogeneic HSCT recipient or a stem cell or donor lymphocyte infusion donor (not recorded which). It is not recorded whose cells these are; they may come from a transplant donor. The CDR3 spells CASSAGHRDPNTGELFF. The CDR3 bases are TGTGCCAGCAGCGCAGGGCACCGGGACCCGAACACCGGGGAGCTGTTTTTT.